The 31 T cell receptor beta chains reported below all come from one sample, sequenced in a study of blood T cells in healthy people across ages. A second 7 to 11 cycle PCR used barcoded and J-beta primers. TCRdb ran MiXCR on the 5' RACE reads and lists one entry per CDR3 protein. This sample carries some 790,000 distinct CDR3 sequences, roughly 26% of them seen once, and the ten largest clones take roughly a sixth. The sequenced material came from blood. These receptors were taken from an elderly woman in good health.

A note on this clonotype: A much bigger clone sits one base away, suggesting this may be a read error. The chain is built from TRBV6-2 or TRBV6-3 and TRBJ2-5; the D gene is possibly TRBD2 (6 bases). The DNA end lines up better with TRBJ2-7; the J call may be wrong. In germline, CDR1 is MNHEY, CDR2 SVGEGT. This CDR3 is 13 amino acids long. The CDR3 DNA reads TGTGCCACCAAACGTCGGGGGTGGTACGAGCAGTACTTC. Its protein product is CATKRRGWYEQYF.

On this clonotype itself: Given a much more abundant clone one base away, this may be a read error. The chain recombines TRBV5-1 with TRBJ1-4; weak D call: TRBD1 (6 bases). The CDR3 runs to 16 residues. V lost 4 bases to trimming and J lost 2 bases, with 15 bases between them. Germline assignment: CDR1 SGHRS and CDR2 YFSETQ. The CDR3 loop reads CASSLLGAGTNEKLFF. CDR3 sequence (DNA): TGCGCCAGCAGCCTCCTGGGGGCAGGGACTAATGAAAAACTGTTTTTT.

This clonotype was recorded many times. The chain combines TRBV20-1 with TRBJ2-5; 8 positions agree with TRBD2. The CDR3 length is 17 residues. Per the germline V gene, CDR1 is DFQATT and CDR2 is SNEGSKA (reference sequence). Losses at the gene ends were 1 base for V and 1 base for J; bases not matched to a gene: 11. The DNA for the CDR3 is TGCAGTGCTAGAGGGCGGGGGGCGGGGACCCTCCAAGAGACCCAGTACTTC. This sequence encodes CSARGRGAGTLQETQYF.

V gene TRBV6-5 combines with J gene TRBJ2-3; 9 nucleotides line up with TRBD2. CDR1 is MNHEY and CDR2 is SVGAGI in the germline V gene. This CDR3 contains 17 residues. J gave up 0 bases and V 4 bases, and 8 bases lay outside the gene matches. CDR3 DNA: TGTGCCAGCAGTTTAACAGGGACTAGCCGGAGCACAGATACGCAGTATTTT. It translates to CASSLTGTSRSTDTQYF.

This clonotype has more than one count but fewer than ten. A much more abundant neighbour one base away suggests this may be a read error. J is TRBJ1-2 and V is TRBV10-2; 9 bases map to TRBD1. Germline lookup yields CDR1 WSHSY and CDR2 SAAADI. The CDR3 is 16 residues long. The V gene end was trimmed by 2 bases and the J gene end by 5 bases; junction bases not matched to a gene: 9. CDR3 nucleotides: TGCGCCAGCAGTGAGGGGTATGGGGACAGGGAGTATGGCTACACCTTC. Encoded protein: CASSEGYGDREYGYTF.

This clonotype was seen at least ten times. The chain is built from TRBV7-9 and TRBJ2-1, with 10 bases lining up with TRBD1. Trimming cost V 2 bases and J 4 bases; bases outside gene matches: 2. Germline CDR1 reads SEHNR; CDR2 reads FQNEAQ (reference sequence). The CDR3 consists of 15 residues. The CDR3 DNA is TGTGCCAGCAGCTTAAAGGGACAGGGGTACAATGAGCAGTTCTTC. It specifies CASSLKGQGYNEQFF.

A few counts support this clonotype. Possible read error: a much larger clone is one base away. This rearrangement joins TRBV5-1 to TRBJ2-5; TRBD2 might be the D (5 bases). The CDR3 runs to 14 residues. From germline, CDR1 is SGHRS and CDR2 YFSETQ. Between the trimmed V and J ends, which lost 1 base and 11 bases, there was a span of 18 bases. The CDR3 here is CASSLWSEGDEQYF. In DNA form, the CDR3 reads TGCGCCAGCAGCTTGTGGTCTGAGGGTGATGAGCAGTACTTC.

This clonotype was detected ten times or more. The V and J genes are TRBV4-3 and TRBJ1-5, with D possibly TRBD1 on 5 matching bases. V lost 0 bases to trimming and J lost 2 bases, with 14 bases between them. Germline V CDR1 and CDR2: LGHNA, YSLEER. The CDR3 is made up of 17 amino acids. CDR3 protein: CASSQDLWQGRNQPQHF. CDR3 DNA: TGCGCCAGCAGCCAAGATTTATGGCAGGGCCGCAATCAGCCCCAGCATTTT.

As concerns this clonotype: A single base separates this from a much larger clone, so it may be a read error. The CDR3 DNA follows: TGTGCCAGCAGCGGGGGACTAGCGGGCGGAGAGCAGTACTTC. Protein: CASSGGLAGGEQYF. The V call is TRBV9, the J call TRBJ2-7, with 12 bases fitting TRBD2. This CDR3 is 14 amino acids long. Per the germline V gene, CDR1 is SGDLS and CDR2 is YYNGEE. The ends lost 3 bases at V and 7 bases at J; junction bases unmatched: 5.

The chain joins TRBV7-2 to TRBJ2-3; D uncertain. Trimming shortened V by 7 bases and J by 3 bases, and 17 bases separated the two germline ends. Germline-derived CDR1 and CDR2 are SGHTA and FQGNSA. This CDR3 has 15 amino acids. The chain's CDR3 is CASIYLGQKTDTQYF. In DNA form, the CDR3 reads TGTGCCAGCATCTACCTCGGGCAGAAGACAGATACGCAGTATTTT.

In this sample, this clonotype turned up many times. V usage is TRBV7-9 and J usage is TRBJ2-3, with 9 positions matching TRBD1. The CDR3 is made up of 15 amino acids. The V and J ends lost 5 bases and 2 bases, in that order; junction bases with no gene match: 5. Germline V gene sequence: CDR1 SEHNR, CDR2 FQNEAQ (reference sequence). The CDR3 protein is CASSHRTGATDTQYF. The CDR3 nucleotides read TGTGCCAGCAGCCACCGGACAGGGGCCACAGATACGCAGTATTTT.

The genes are TRBV9 and TRBJ2-7, with TRBD2 matching 8 bases. The last part of the DNA fits TRBJ2-5 better; the J call may be wrong. The CDR3 has 14 amino acids. Germline V gene sequence: CDR1 SGDLS, CDR2 YYNGEE. The CDR3 DNA reads TGTGCCAGCAGCGCTGCGGGGGGCAGCGAGACCCAGTACTTC. It translates to CASSAAGGSETQYF.

The V and J genes are TRBV5-1 and TRBJ2-1; 10 bases align to TRBD2. With 0 bases clipped from V and 7 bases from J, the junction kept 13 bases outside the gene matches. The CDR3 sequence is 18 residues long. CDR1 and CDR2 (germline): SGHRS, YFSETQ. CDR3 amino acids: CASSLGLAGVSRVNEQFF. CDR3 nucleotide sequence: TGCGCCAGCAGCTTGGGTCTAGCGGGGGTATCTAGGGTGAATGAGCAGTTCTTC. Full variable domain (remainder filled in from reference TRBV5-1 and TRBJ2-1): KAGVTQTPRYLIKTRGQQVTLSCSPISGHRSVSWYQQTPGQGLQFLFEYFSETQRNKGNFPGRFSGRQFSNSRSEMNVSTLELGDSALYLCASSLGLAGVSRVNEQFFGPGTRLTVL.

On this clonotype itself: The junction does not match germline at one end; this may be a read error. J is TRBJ1-2 and V is TRBV28, with D possibly being TRBD1 (6 bases). Germline CDR1 is MDHEN and CDR2 is SYDVKM. This CDR3 is 14 amino acids long. CDR3 bases: TGTACCAGCAGCCGGACGACAGGTTCCTATGGCTACACCTTC. Protein: CTSSRTTGSYGYTF.

This clonotype was picked up many times. CDR3 protein: CASSLVDNSPLHF. The CDR3, as DNA: TGTGCCAGCAGCTTGGTTGACAATTCACCCCTCCACTTT. This chain connects TRBV5-5 to TRBJ1-6; D remains unclear. The germline CDR1 and CDR2 sequences are SGHKS and YYEKEE (reference sequence). Trimming removed 0 bases at V and 7 bases at J, with 5 bases between. CDR3 length equals 13 residues.

This chain links TRBV5-1 with TRBJ2-4, with a tentative D call TRBD2 (5 bases). The CDR3 sequence is 15 residues long. The germline V gene encodes CDR1 SGHRS and CDR2 YFSETQ. V was pared by 8 bases and J by 5 bases, with 20 bases between. The CDR3 sequence is CARGEIPQAENIQYF. As DNA, the CDR3 is TGCGCCAGGGGAGAGATACCCCAGGCCGAAAACATTCAGTACTTC.

As concerns this clonotype: A read error may explain this, as a much larger clone is one base away. V usage is TRBV5-4 and J usage is TRBJ1-2; D perhaps matches TRBD1 (5 bases). This CDR3 region has 16 residues. From germline, CDR1 is SGHNT and CDR2 YYREEE (reference sequence). For the CDR3, the DNA is TGTGCCAGCAGCCCCCCCGGGGGGAGGACTAACTATGGCTGCACCTTC. Translated, it gives CASSPPGGRTNYGCTF.

With respect to this clonotype: A clone one base away is much larger, so this may be a read error. The chain has TRBV12-3 or TRBV12-4 and TRBJ1-2; unclear D gene. The CDR3 is 14 residues long. Trimming cost V 5 bases and J 4 bases, with 14 bases left between them. The CDR3 DNA reads TGTGCCAGCAGTCCCGGGCCCATTCCCTATGGCTACACCTTC. It encodes CASSPGPIPYGYTF.

Concerning this clonotype: A much larger clonotype is one base distant, so this may be a read error. The chain links TRBV10-3 to TRBJ1-5, with 7 bases that match TRBD1. Germline CDR1 is ENHRY and CDR2 is SYGVKD. This CDR3 has 13 residues. V dropped 6 bases and J dropped 4; count of bases not matched to a gene: 3. As DNA, the CDR3 is TGTGCCATCAGGGGGACAGCTAATCAGCCCCAGCATTTT. This sequence encodes CAIRGTANQPQHF.

This clonotype was seen ten or more times. This sequence joins TRBV29-1 and TRBJ2-3; D remains ambiguous. The CDR3 consists of 11 residues. The germline gives CDR1 SQVTM, CDR2 ANQGSEA. V shed 3 bases and J shed 4 bases, with 5 bases lying between them. The CDR3 DNA sequence: TGCAGCGTTGATAACCCAGATACGCAGTATTTT. Protein: CSVDNPDTQYF.

As DNA, the CDR3 is TGTGCCAGCAATCCGGGACAGGCGATTAATGAAAAACTGTTTTTT. Translating gives CASNPGQAINEKLFF. This chain links TRBV6-6 with TRBJ1-4; 8 nucleotides match TRBD1. V trimming: 7 bases; J trimming: 4 bases; junction bases outside the gene matches: 8. The CDR3 is 15 residues long. Germline values: CDR1 MNHNY, CDR2 SVGAGI (reference sequence).

The chain couples TRBV4-1 to TRBJ2-7, with D unclear. Germline CDR1 MGHRA, CDR2 YSYEKL. CDR3 length: 15 amino acids. Between the trimmed V and J ends, which lost 1 base and 3 bases, there was a span of 13 bases. The CDR3: CASSQGSSAGYEQYF. CDR3 bases: TGCGCCAGCAGCCAAGGATCTTCGGCAGGCTACGAGCAGTACTTC.

The chain combines TRBV10-3 with TRBJ1-2; D remains ambiguous. The V gene lost 0 bases and the J gene lost 3 bases, with 11 bases spanning the gap. There are 15 residues in the CDR3. Germline CDR1 and CDR2: ENHRY and SYGVKD. The DNA for the CDR3 is TGTGCCATCAGTGAGTCTCAAGGGTACCACTATGGCTACACCTTC. Its protein product is CAISESQGYHYGYTF.

Comments on this clonotype: It may be a read error: a sequence one base away is much more abundant. This rearrangement joins TRBV7-9 to TRBJ2-7, with no clear D. The germline CDR1 and CDR2 sequences are SEHNR and FQNEAQ (reference sequence). The CDR3 spans 16 residues. The CDR3 DNA sequence: TGTGCCAGCAGCCCCACTGCCGGGTTAACGTCCTGCGAGCAGTACTTC. Amino acids: CASSPTAGLTSCEQYF.

Worth noting for this clonotype: Being one base from a much bigger clone, this may be a read error. The V and J genes are TRBV6-2 or TRBV6-3 and TRBJ2-3, with a weak D call TRBD2 (6 bases). Trimming removed 6 bases at V and 6 bases at J, with 19 bases between. The CDR3 contains 15 residues. The germline CDR1 and CDR2 sequences are MNHEY and SVGEGT. In nucleotides, the CDR3 is TGTGCCAGCAGCCCCGGGACTCCAGGGATGGATACGCAGTATTTT. This sequence encodes CASSPGTPGMDTQYF.

As concerns this clonotype: This may be a read error: a much more frequent sequence differs by one nucleotide. The V call is TRBV6-2 or TRBV6-3, the J call TRBJ1-2; 8 nucleotides line up with TRBD1. Losses at the gene ends were 2 bases for V and 5 bases for J; bases not matched to a gene: 7. CDR1 is MNHEY, CDR2 SVGEGT, per germline. This CDR3 has 15 residues. The CDR3 region has the DNA TGTGCCAGCAGTTACGGCCGGGACAGGAGTTATGGCTACACCTTC. Protein product: CASSYGRDRSYGYTF.

In this sample, this clonotype turned up a few times. The gene calls are TRBV20-1 and TRBJ2-2; tentative D call: TRBD1 (5 bases). The CDR3 is 14 amino acids. Germline V CDR1 and CDR2: DFQATT, SNEGSKA (reference sequence). V was shortened by 6 bases and J by 1 base, with 12 bases between the two germline ends. The CDR3: CSANRFGNTGELFF. CDR3 DNA sequence: TGCAGTGCAAACAGGTTTGGGAACACCGGGGAGCTGTTTTTT.

The V call is TRBV5-1, the J call TRBJ2-2; D remains ambiguous. The CDR3 runs to 13 residues. Germline V lookup: CDR1 SGHRS, CDR2 YFSETQ. Trimming removed 2 bases at V and 6 bases at J, with 8 bases between. The CDR3 DNA is TGCGCCAGCAGCTTTGACCACGCCGGGGAGCTGTTTTTT. Translated: CASSFDHAGELFF.

This clonotype was detected ten times or more. The rearrangement links TRBV12-3 or TRBV12-4 to TRBJ2-1, with TRBD1 matching over 9 bases. Trimming removed 6 bases from V and 4 bases from J; junction bases left unmatched: 7. This CDR3 region has 15 residues. In DNA, the CDR3 is TGTGCCAGCAGATCCGACAGGGGGTCATACAATGAGCAGTTCTTC. Translated: CASRSDRGSYNEQFF.

The chain couples TRBV30 to TRBJ1-2; no clear D. The germline CDR1 and CDR2 sequences are GTSNPN and SVGIG (reference sequence). The CDR3 contains 13 residues. The V end was cut by 1 base, the J end by 6 bases, with 12 bases between. DNA for the CDR3: TGTGCCTGGAGTGAGCTTAGGGCCCATGGCTACACCTTC. This gives the protein CAWSELRAHGYTF.

In its sample, this clonotype was seen many times. This chain connects TRBV18 to TRBJ2-5; 7 bases line up with TRBD1. Trimming took 5 bases from V and 0 from J; bases not matched to a gene: 6. The CDR3 consists of 15 residues. The germline CDR1 and CDR2 sequences are KGHSH and LQKENI. The CDR3 loop is CASSGTTGYQETQYF. The CDR3 DNA follows: TGTGCCAGCTCAGGCACGACAGGGTACCAAGAGACCCAGTACTTC.